This T cell receptor (beta chain) came from a study of human T cells and chemical hapten exposure. In this sample, this clonotype turned up a few times. TCRdb redid the calling of the RACE reads with MiXCR, one entry per CDR3 protein. Among 60,000 to 75,000 distinct CDR3 sequences listed, roughly 6.7% were seen once. Germline V lookup: CDR1 LGHNA, CDR2 YNFKEQ. The CDR3 is made up of 18 amino acids. Trimming pared 0 bases from V and 0 bases from J, leaving 16 bases between. Time point specified: pre-sensitization, week 0. As for treatment: therapeutic diphenylcyclopropenone sensitization with weekly scalp DPC. Those who donated were patients with alopecia, 18 to 70 years of age, and suitable for DPC.

The rearrangement links TRBV4-2 to TRBJ2-3, with TRBD1 as a possible D gene (5 bases). The sequence derives from a woman between 25 and 40 years old with alopecia areata. Some clones in this sample may be carry-over from other donors' samples. The material was whole blood, obtained in connection with sensitization to the hapten diphenylcyclopropenone (DPC). The CDR3 DNA follows: TGTGCCAGCAGCCAAGATGCCAGGGTCCTCACTAGCACAGATACGCAGTATTTT. Amino acids: CASSQDARVLTSTDTQYF.